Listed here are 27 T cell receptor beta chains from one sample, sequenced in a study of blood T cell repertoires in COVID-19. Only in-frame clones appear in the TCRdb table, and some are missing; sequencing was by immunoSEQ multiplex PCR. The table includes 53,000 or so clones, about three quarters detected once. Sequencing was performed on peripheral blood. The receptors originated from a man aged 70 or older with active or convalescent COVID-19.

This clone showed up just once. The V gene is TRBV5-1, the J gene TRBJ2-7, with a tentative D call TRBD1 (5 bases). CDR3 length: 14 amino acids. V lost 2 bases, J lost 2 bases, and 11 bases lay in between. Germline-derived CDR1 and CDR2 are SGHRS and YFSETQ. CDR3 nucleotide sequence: TGCGCCAGCAGCTTAATCCAGGGAACCTACGAGCAGTACTTC. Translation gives CASSLIQGTYEQYF. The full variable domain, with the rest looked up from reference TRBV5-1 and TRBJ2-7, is KAGVTQTPRYLIKTRGQQVTLSCSPISGHRSVSWYQQTPGQGLQFLFEYFSETQRNKGNFPGRFSGRQFSNSRSEMNVSTLELGDSALYLCASSLIQGTYEQYFGPGTRLTVT.

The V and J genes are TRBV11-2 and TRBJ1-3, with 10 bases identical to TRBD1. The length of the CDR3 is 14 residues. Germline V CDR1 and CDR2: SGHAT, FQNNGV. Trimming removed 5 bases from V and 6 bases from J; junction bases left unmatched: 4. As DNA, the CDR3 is TGTGCCAGCAGCCGGGACAGGGGTGAAAACACCATATATTTT. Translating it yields CASSRDRGENTIYF.

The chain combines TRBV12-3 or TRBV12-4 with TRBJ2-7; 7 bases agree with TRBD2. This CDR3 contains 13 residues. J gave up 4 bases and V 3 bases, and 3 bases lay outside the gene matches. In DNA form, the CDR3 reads TGTGCCAGCAGTTTCGGGGGGAGGTACGAGCAGTACTTC. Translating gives CASSFGGRYEQYF.

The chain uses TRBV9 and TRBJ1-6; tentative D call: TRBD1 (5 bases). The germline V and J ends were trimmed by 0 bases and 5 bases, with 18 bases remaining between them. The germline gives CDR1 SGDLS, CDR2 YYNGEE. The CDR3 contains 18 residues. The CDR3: CASSVVEDNLVDNSPLHF. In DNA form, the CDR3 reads TGTGCCAGCAGCGTAGTAGAGGACAACTTAGTAGATAATTCACCCCTCCACTTT.

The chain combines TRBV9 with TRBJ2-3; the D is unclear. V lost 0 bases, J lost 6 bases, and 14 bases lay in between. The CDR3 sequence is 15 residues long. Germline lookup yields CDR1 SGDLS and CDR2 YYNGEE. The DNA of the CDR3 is TGTGCCAGCAGCGTAGCTGGGTCCTACGGGGATACGCAGTATTTT. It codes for CASSVAGSYGDTQYF.

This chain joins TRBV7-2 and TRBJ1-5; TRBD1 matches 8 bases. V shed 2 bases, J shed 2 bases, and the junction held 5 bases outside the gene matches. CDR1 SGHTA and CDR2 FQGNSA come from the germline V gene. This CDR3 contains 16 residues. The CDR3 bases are TGTGCCAGCAGCTTATTGGGACAGGTGGGCAATCAGCCCCAGCATTTT. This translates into CASSLLGQVGNQPQHF. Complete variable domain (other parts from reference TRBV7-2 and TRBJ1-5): GAGVSQSPSNKVTEKGKDVELRCDPISGHTALYWYRQSLGQGLEFLIYFQGNSAPDKSGLPSDRFSAERTGGSVSTLTIQRTQQEDSAVYLCASSLLGQVGNQPQHFGDGTRLSIL.

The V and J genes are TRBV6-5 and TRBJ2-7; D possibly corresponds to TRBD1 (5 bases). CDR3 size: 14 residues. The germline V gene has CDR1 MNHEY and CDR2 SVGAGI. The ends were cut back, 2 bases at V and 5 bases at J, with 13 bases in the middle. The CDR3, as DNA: TGTGCCAGCAGTTACAGTCAGGGTTTGGACGAGCAGTACTTC. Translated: CASSYSQGLDEQYF.

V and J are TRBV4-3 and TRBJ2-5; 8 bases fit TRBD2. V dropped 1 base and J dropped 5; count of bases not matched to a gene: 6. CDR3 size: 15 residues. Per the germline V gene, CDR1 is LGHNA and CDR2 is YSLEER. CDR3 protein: CASSQGGTRVETQYF. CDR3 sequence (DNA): TGCGCCAGCAGCCAAGGAGGGACTAGGGTCGAGACCCAGTACTTC.

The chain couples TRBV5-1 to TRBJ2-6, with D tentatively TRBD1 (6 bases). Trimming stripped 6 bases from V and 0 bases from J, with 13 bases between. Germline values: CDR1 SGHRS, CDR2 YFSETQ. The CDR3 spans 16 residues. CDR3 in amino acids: CASNGQTNSGANVLTF. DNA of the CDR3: TGCGCCAGCAACGGACAGACGAACTCTGGGGCCAACGTCCTGACTTTC.

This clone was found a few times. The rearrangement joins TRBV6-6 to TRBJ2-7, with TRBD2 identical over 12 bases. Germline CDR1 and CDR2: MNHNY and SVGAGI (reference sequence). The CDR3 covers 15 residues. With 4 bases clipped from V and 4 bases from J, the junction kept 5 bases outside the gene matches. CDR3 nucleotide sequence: TGTGCCAGCAGTTTCCGGACTAGCGGGAATTACGAGCAGTACTTC. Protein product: CASSFRTSGNYEQYF.

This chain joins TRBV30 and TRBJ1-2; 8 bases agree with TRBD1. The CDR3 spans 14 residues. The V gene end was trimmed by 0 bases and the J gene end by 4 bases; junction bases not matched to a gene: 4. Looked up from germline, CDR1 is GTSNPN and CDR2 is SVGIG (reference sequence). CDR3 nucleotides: TGTGCCTGGAGTGTAGGACAGGGAGGCTATGGCTACACCTTC. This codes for CAWSVGQGGYGYTF. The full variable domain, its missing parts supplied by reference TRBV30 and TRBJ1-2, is SQTIHQWPATLVQPVGSPLSLECTVEGTSNPNLYWYRQAAGRGLQLLFYSVGIGQISSEVPQNLSASRPQDRQFILSSKKLLLSDSGFYLCAWSVGQGGYGYTFGSGTRLTVV.

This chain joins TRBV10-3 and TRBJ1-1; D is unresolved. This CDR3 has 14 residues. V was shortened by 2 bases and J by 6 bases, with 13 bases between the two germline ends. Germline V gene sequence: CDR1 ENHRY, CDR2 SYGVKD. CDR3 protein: CAISEGFLPAEAFF. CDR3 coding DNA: TGTGCCATCAGTGAGGGCTTCCTCCCAGCTGAAGCTTTCTTT.

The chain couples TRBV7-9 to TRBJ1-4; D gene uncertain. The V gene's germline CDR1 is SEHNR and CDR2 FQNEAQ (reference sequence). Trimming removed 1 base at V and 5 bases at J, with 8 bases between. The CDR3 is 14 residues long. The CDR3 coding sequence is TGTGCCAGCAGCTTAGGTACGGTCAATGAAAAACTGTTTTTT. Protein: CASSLGTVNEKLFF.

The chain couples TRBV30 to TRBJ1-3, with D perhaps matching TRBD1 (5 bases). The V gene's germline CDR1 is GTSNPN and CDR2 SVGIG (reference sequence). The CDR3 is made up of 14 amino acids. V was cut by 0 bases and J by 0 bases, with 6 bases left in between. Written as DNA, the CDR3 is TGTGCCTGGAGTGTCGGACACTCTGGAAACACCATATATTTT. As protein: CAWSVGHSGNTIYF.

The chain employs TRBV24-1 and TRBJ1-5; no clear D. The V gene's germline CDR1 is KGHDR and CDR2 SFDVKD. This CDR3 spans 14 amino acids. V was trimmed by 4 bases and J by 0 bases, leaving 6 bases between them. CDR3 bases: TGTGCCACCAGTGAAACGAGTAGCAATCAGCCCCAGCATTTT. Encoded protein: CATSETSSNQPQHF.

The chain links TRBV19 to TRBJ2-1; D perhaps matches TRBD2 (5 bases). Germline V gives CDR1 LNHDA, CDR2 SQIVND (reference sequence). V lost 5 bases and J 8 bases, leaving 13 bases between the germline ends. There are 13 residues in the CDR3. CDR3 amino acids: CASSYTRRDEQFF. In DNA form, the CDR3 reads TGTGCCAGTAGTTATACTAGAAGGGATGAGCAGTTCTTC. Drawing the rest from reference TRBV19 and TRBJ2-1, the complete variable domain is DGGITQSPKYLFRKEGQNVTLSCEQNLNHDAMYWYRQDPGQGLRLIYYSQIVNDFQKGDIAEGYSVSREKKESFPLTVTSAQKNPTAFYLCASSYTRRDEQFFGPGTRLTVL.

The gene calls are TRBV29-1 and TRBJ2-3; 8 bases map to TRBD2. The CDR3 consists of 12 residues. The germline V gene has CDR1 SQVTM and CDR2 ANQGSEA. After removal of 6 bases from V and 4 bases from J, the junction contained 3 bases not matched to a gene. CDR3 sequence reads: CSVELAADTQYF. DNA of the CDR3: TGCAGCGTAGAACTAGCGGCAGATACGCAGTATTTT.

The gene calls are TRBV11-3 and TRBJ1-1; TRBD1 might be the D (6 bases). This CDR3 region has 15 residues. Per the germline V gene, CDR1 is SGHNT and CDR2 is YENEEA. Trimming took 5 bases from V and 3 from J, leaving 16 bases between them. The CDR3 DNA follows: TGTGCCAGCAGCACACGGACAGCAGTAGACACTGAAGCTTTCTTT. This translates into CASSTRTAVDTEAFF.

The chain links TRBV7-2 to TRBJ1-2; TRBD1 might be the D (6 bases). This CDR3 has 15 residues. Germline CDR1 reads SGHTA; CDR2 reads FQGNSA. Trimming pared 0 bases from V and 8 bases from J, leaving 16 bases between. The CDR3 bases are TGTGCCAGCAGCTTAGCCGGAGGGGGGGGTTCGGGCTACACCTTC. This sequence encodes CASSLAGGGGSGYTF.

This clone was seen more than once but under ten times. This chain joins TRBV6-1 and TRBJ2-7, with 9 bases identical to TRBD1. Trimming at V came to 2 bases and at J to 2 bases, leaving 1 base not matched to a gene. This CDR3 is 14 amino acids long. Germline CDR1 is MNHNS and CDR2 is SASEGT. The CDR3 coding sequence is TGTGCCAGCAGTGAAACAGGGGGCCCCTACGAGCAGTACTTC. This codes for CASSETGGPYEQYF.

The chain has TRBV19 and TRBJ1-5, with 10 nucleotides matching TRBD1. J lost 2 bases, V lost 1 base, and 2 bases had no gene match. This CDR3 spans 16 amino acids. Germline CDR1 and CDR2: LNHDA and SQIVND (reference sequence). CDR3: CASSIGGTGGNQPQHF. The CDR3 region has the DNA TGTGCCAGTAGTATAGGCGGGACAGGGGGCAATCAGCCCCAGCATTTT.

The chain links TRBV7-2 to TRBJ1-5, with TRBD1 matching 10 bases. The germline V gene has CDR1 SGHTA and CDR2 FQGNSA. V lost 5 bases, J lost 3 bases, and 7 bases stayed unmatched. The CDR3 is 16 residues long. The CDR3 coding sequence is TGTGCCAGCAGCCTTTGGACAGGGGGTTCCAATCAGCCCCAGCATTTT. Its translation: CASSLWTGGSNQPQHF. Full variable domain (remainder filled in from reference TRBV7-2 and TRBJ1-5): GAGVSQSPSNKVTEKGKDVELRCDPISGHTALYWYRQSLGQGLEFLIYFQGNSAPDKSGLPSDRFSAERTGGSVSTLTIQRTQQEDSAVYLCASSLWTGGSNQPQHFGDGTRLSIL.

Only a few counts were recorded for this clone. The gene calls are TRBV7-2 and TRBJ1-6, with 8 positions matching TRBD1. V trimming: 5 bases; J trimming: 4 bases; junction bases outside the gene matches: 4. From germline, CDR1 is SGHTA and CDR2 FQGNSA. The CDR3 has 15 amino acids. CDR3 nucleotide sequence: TGTGCCAGCAGCCCGGGGACAGGTTATAATTCACCCCTCCACTTT. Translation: CASSPGTGYNSPLHF.

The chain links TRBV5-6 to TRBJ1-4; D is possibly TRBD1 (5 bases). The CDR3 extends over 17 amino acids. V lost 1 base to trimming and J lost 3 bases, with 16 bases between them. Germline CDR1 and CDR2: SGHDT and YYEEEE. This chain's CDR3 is CASSLMGRVGANEKLFF. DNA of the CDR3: TGTGCCAGCAGCTTGATGGGCAGGGTGGGCGCTAATGAAAAACTGTTTTTT.

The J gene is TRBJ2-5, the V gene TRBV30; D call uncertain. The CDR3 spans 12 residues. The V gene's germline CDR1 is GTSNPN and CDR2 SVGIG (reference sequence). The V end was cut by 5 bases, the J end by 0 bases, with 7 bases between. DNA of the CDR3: TGTGCCTGGGGGCAGAACCAAGAGACCCAGTACTTC. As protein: CAWGQNQETQYF.

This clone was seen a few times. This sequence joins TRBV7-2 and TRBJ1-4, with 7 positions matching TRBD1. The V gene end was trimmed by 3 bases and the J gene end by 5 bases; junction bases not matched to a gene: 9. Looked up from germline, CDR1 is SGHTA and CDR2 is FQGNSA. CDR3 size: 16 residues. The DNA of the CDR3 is TGTGCCAGCAGCTTCGACGTGACAGGGAGGAATGAAAAACTGTTTTTT. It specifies CASSFDVTGRNEKLFF.

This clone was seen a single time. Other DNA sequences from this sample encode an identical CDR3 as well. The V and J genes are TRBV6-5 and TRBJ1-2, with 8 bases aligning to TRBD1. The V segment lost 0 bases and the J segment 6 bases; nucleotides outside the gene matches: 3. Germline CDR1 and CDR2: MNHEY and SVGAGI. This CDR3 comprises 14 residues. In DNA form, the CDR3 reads TGTGCCAGCAGTTACTCAGGACAGGGAAATGGCTACACCTTC. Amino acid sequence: CASSYSGQGNGYTF.